These T cell receptor beta chains were read from a single sample in a study of blood T cell repertoires in COVID-19. The method was immunoSEQ multiplex PCR; TCRdb's version includes in-frame clones alone and lacks a portion of them. The sample lists 200,000 to 250,000 clones; 75% to 85% were seen once. Sequencing used peripheral blood. These receptors came from a woman under 40 with COVID-19, enrolled during active disease. CDR3s include the opening cysteine and the closing phenylalanine or tryptophan. Each record gives: clone size, V gene, CDR3 length, D gene, J gene, CDR3 DNA, CDR3 protein. A D gene is named only where the DNA matches it firmly. The size of a clone is reported for some rows only, either as once, few or many, or as a class for expanded clones.

clone size: NA; V gene: TRBV27; CDR3 length: 16; D gene: TRBD1; J gene: TRBJ2-7; CDR3 DNA: TGTGCCAGCAGTTTACAGCCGGCGGACAGGGGCTACGAGCAGTACTTC; CDR3 protein: CASSLQPADRGYEQYF
clone size: NA; V gene: TRBV7-2; CDR3 length: 13; D gene: NA; J gene: TRBJ2-2; CDR3 DNA: TGTGCCAGCAGCTTAGCCCGGGATGGGGAGCTGTTTTTT; CDR3 protein: CASSLARDGELFF
clone size: NA; V gene: TRBV14; CDR3 length: 15; D gene: TRBD2; J gene: TRBJ2-1; CDR3 DNA: TGTGCCAGCAGCCTCCTAGCGGGAGCCTACAATGAGCAGTTCTTC; CDR3 protein: CASSLLAGAYNEQFF
clone size: NA; V gene: TRBV27; CDR3 length: 15; D gene: NA; J gene: TRBJ1-3; CDR3 DNA: TGTGCCAGCAGCCCCAGGTTGGGCTCTGGAAACACCATATATTTT; CDR3 protein: CASSPRLGSGNTIYF
clone size: NA; V gene: TRBV15; CDR3 length: 17; D gene: TRBD2; J gene: TRBJ2-3; CDR3 DNA: TGTGCCACCAGCAGTTCATATAGCGGGGGAGGCGCAGATACGCAGTATTTT; CDR3 protein: CATSSSYSGGGADTQYF
clone size: NA; V gene: TRBV2; CDR3 length: 15; D gene: TRBD1; J gene: TRBJ2-7; CDR3 DNA: TGTGCCAGCAGTGTAAGGGGCCAGGGGGCCCACGAGCAGTACTTC; CDR3 protein: CASSVRGQGAHEQYF
clone size: NA; V gene: TRBV10-3; CDR3 length: 16; D gene: NA; J gene: TRBJ2-3; CDR3 DNA: TGTGCCATCAGCAAATACAGGGTTGGGGCGACAGATACGCAGTATTTT; CDR3 protein: CAISKYRVGATDTQYF
clone size: NA; V gene: TRBV15; CDR3 length: 16; D gene: NA; J gene: TRBJ1-6; CDR3 DNA: TGTGCCACCAGCAGAGATACAGGCGCACAGCCCTCATCCCTCCACTTT; CDR3 protein: CATSRDTGAQPSSLHF
clone size: once; V gene: TRBV4-3; CDR3 length: 14; D gene: NA; J gene: TRBJ2-7; CDR3 DNA: TGCGCCAGCAGCCAAGATGTGACTGCCCGCGAGCAGTACTTC; CDR3 protein: CASSQDVTAREQYF
clone size: NA; V gene: TRBV5-1; CDR3 length: 19; D gene: TRBD1; J gene: TRBJ2-6; CDR3 DNA: TGCGCCAGCAGCCATCGGACAGGTACTAATCCCTCTGGGGCCAACGTCCTGACTTTC; CDR3 protein: CASSHRTGTNPSGANVLTF
clone size: NA; V gene: TRBV15; CDR3 length: 16; D gene: NA; J gene: TRBJ2-3; CDR3 DNA: TGTGCCACCAGCCCCCCACTTTCGAGAGGATTAGGTACGCAGTATTTT; CDR3 protein: CATSPPLSRGLGTQYF
clone size: NA; V gene: TRBV2; CDR3 length: 16; D gene: TRBD1; J gene: TRBJ1-6; CDR3 DNA: TGTGCCAGCAGTGAAGGGACAGGGTCTCCCAATTCACCCCTCCACTTT; CDR3 protein: CASSEGTGSPNSPLHF
clone size: once; V gene: TRBV12-3/TRBV12-4; CDR3 length: 12; D gene: NA; J gene: TRBJ2-4; CDR3 DNA: TGTGCCAGCAGTCTGACAGCCGGCATTCAGTACTTC; CDR3 protein: CASSLTAGIQYF
clone size: NA; V gene: TRBV6-6; CDR3 length: 14; D gene: TRBD1; J gene: TRBJ2-2; CDR3 DNA: TGTGCCAGCAGTCAACAGGGGGTGGTCGGGGAGCTGTTTTTT; CDR3 protein: CASSQQGVVGELFF
clone size: NA; V gene: TRBV7-9; CDR3 length: 12; D gene: NA; J gene: TRBJ1-2; CDR3 DNA: TGTGCCAGCAGCTTAGAGGAGAGGGGCTACACCTTC; CDR3 protein: CASSLEERGYTF
clone size: NA; V gene: TRBV4-3; CDR3 length: 15; D gene: TRBD2; J gene: TRBJ2-7; CDR3 DNA: TGCGCCAGCAGCCAAGATAGCGGGGGGCTCTACGAGCAGTACTTC; CDR3 protein: CASSQDSGGLYEQYF
clone size: once; V gene: TRBV7-2; CDR3 length: 14; D gene: TRBD1; J gene: TRBJ2-1; CDR3 DNA: TGTGCCAGCAGCGGACAGGGAGGCTACAATGAGCAGTTCTTC; CDR3 protein: CASSGQGGYNEQFF
clone size: few; V gene: TRBV5-1; CDR3 length: 12; D gene: TRBD1; J gene: TRBJ2-7; CDR3 DNA: TGCGCCAGCAGCTGGGACAGCTACGAGCAGTACTTC; CDR3 protein: CASSWDSYEQYF
clone size: NA; V gene: TRBV29-1; CDR3 length: 17; D gene: TRBD1; J gene: TRBJ1-2; CDR3 DNA: TGCAGCGCAACAATCCCGGGACAGGGGTCCTCTAACTATGGCTACACCTTC; CDR3 protein: CSATIPGQGSSNYGYTF
clone size: few; V gene: TRBV5-1; CDR3 length: 14; D gene: NA; J gene: TRBJ1-3; CDR3 DNA: TGCGCCAGCAGCTTGGACAGGGAAACCCTCACCATATATTTT; CDR3 protein: CASSLDRETLTIYF
clone size: NA; V gene: TRBV5-1; CDR3 length: 14; D gene: NA; J gene: TRBJ2-3; CDR3 DNA: TGCGCCAGCAGCTTGGGACAGCACACAGATACGCAGTATTTT; CDR3 protein: CASSLGQHTDTQYF
clone size: NA; V gene: TRBV7-7; CDR3 length: 14; D gene: TRBD1; J gene: TRBJ2-7; CDR3 DNA: TGTGCCAGCAGCCCGGGACAGGGGGTGAGGGAGCAGTACTTC; CDR3 protein: CASSPGQGVREQYF
clone size: NA; V gene: TRBV7-2; CDR3 length: 16; D gene: NA; J gene: TRBJ1-2; CDR3 DNA: TGTGCCAGCAGCCCCTTACCCCACCCAGGGAACTATGGCTACACCTTC; CDR3 protein: CASSPLPHPGNYGYTF
clone size: NA; V gene: TRBV4-3; CDR3 length: 16; D gene: TRBD1; J gene: TRBJ2-3; CDR3 DNA: TGCGCCAGCAGCCAAGGGACAGGGGGCCTCACAGATACGCAGTATTTT; CDR3 protein: CASSQGTGGLTDTQYF
clone size: once; V gene: TRBV4-1; CDR3 length: 16; D gene: NA; J gene: TRBJ2-1; CDR3 DNA: TGCGCCAGCAGCCTCCTTTGGGGGGGGCCCCGGAATGAGCAGTTCTTC; CDR3 protein: CASSLLWGGPRNEQFF
clone size: NA; V gene: TRBV19; CDR3 length: 14; D gene: NA; J gene: TRBJ1-6; CDR3 DNA: TGTGCCAGTACCCCGGCCGGGGGGGATTCACCCCTCCACTTT; CDR3 protein: CASTPAGGDSPLHF
clone size: NA; V gene: TRBV5-4; CDR3 length: 14; D gene: TRBD1; J gene: TRBJ2-5; CDR3 DNA: TGTGCCAGCAGCGAGGGACAGGGCCAAGAGACCCAGTACTTC; CDR3 protein: CASSEGQGQETQYF
clone size: NA; V gene: TRBV28; CDR3 length: 14; D gene: NA; J gene: TRBJ1-6; CDR3 DNA: TGTGCCAGCAGTTTGCAGGGTAATAATTCACCCCTCCACTTT; CDR3 protein: CASSLQGNNSPLHF
clone size: NA; V gene: TRBV6-5; CDR3 length: 14; D gene: NA; J gene: TRBJ1-2; CDR3 DNA: TGTGCCAGCACCGTTAAAGGGGGGGACTATGGCTACACCTTC; CDR3 protein: CASTVKGGDYGYTF
clone size: NA; V gene: TRBV11-1; CDR3 length: 13; D gene: NA; J gene: TRBJ1-4; CDR3 DNA: TGTGCCAGCAGCCGGGCGCGGGATGAAAAACTGTTTTTT; CDR3 protein: CASSRARDEKLFF
clone size: once; V gene: TRBV5-1; CDR3 length: 14; D gene: TRBD1; J gene: TRBJ1-4; CDR3 DNA: TGCGCCAGCAGCTCACAGGGGCCCTCTGAAAAACTGTTTTTT; CDR3 protein: CASSSQGPSEKLFF
clone size: NA; V gene: TRBV4-3; CDR3 length: 15; D gene: NA; J gene: TRBJ2-3; CDR3 DNA: TGCGCCAGCAGCCAAGATATGCGGTCCACAGATACGCAGTATTTT; CDR3 protein: CASSQDMRSTDTQYF
clone size: NA; V gene: TRBV7-3; CDR3 length: 13; D gene: NA; J gene: TRBJ2-7; CDR3 DNA: TGTGCCAGCAGCTTAGAAGCGGGCTACGAGCAGTACTTC; CDR3 protein: CASSLEAGYEQYF
clone size: NA; V gene: TRBV18; CDR3 length: 17; D gene: NA; J gene: TRBJ1-5; CDR3 DNA: TGTGCCAGCTCACCAAACGGGGGAGGGATACGCGATCAGCCCCAGCATTTT; CDR3 protein: CASSPNGGGIRDQPQHF
clone size: NA; V gene: TRBV4-3; CDR3 length: 16; D gene: TRBD1; J gene: TRBJ2-3; CDR3 DNA: TGCGCCAGCAGCCAAGCGCCGGACAGGGGGTCGGATACGCAGTATTTT; CDR3 protein: CASSQAPDRGSDTQYF
clone size: few; V gene: TRBV10-3; CDR3 length: 15; D gene: NA; J gene: TRBJ2-2; CDR3 DNA: TGTGCCATCAGTGAGTCTACAGCCAACACCGGGGAGCTGTTTTTT; CDR3 protein: CAISESTANTGELFF
clone size: few; V gene: TRBV20-1; CDR3 length: 13; D gene: NA; J gene: TRBJ1-2; CDR3 DNA: TGCAGTGCTCGTGGACAGCCAGTCTATGGCTACACCTTC; CDR3 protein: CSARGQPVYGYTF
clone size: NA; V gene: TRBV4-1; CDR3 length: 16; D gene: TRBD1; J gene: TRBJ2-7; CDR3 DNA: TGCGCCAGCAGCCAAGATACGAGGACAGGACTCTACGAGCAGTACTTC; CDR3 protein: CASSQDTRTGLYEQYF
clone size: NA; V gene: TRBV19; CDR3 length: 16; D gene: NA; J gene: TRBJ2-1; CDR3 DNA: TGTGCCAGTAGTATAGGTGGTAGCGGCTCCTACAATGAGCAGTTCTTC; CDR3 protein: CASSIGGSGSYNEQFF
clone size: few; V gene: TRBV14; CDR3 length: 18; D gene: TRBD2; J gene: TRBJ2-1; CDR3 DNA: TGTGCCAGCAGCCAAGTTCGAGCGGGGGCTCTCATATACAATGAGCAGTTCTTC; CDR3 protein: CASSQVRAGALIYNEQFF
clone size: NA; V gene: TRBV5-4; CDR3 length: 15; D gene: NA; J gene: TRBJ1-1; CDR3 DNA: TGTGCCAGCAGCCACCCGACAGGACAGAACACTGAAGCTTTCTTT; CDR3 protein: CASSHPTGQNTEAFF